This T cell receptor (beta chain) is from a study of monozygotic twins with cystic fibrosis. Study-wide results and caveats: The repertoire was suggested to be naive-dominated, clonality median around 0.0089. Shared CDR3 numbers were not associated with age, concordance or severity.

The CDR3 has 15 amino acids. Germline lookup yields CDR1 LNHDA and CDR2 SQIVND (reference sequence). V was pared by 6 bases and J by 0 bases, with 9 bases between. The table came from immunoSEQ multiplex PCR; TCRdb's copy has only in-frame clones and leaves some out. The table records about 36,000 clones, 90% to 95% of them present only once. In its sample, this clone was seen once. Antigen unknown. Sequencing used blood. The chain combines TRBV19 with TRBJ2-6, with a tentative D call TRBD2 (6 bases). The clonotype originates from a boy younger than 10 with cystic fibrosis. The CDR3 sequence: CASRAGSSGANVLTF. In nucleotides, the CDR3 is TGTGCCAGTAGGGCGGGAAGCTCTGGGGCCAACGTCCTGACTTTC.